The 26 T cell receptor beta chains below were found in one sample sequenced in a study of Graves' ophthalmopathy and Graves' hyperthyroidism. RNA served as the template for amplifying TCR beta CDR3 regions. First-round RT-PCR employed HTBI primers, with a second-round multiplex PCR after it. TCRdb reanalysed the multiplex PCR reads using MiXCR and keeps one entry per CDR3 protein. This table holds about 57,000 distinct CDR3 sequences, approximately 52% found once. Sequenced sample: peripheral blood. All receptors come from an adult woman with Graves' ophthalmopathy.

This clonotype was counted at least ten times. The V call is TRBV4-3, the J call TRBJ2-3; the D is unclear. Trimming left V 3 bases short and J 1 base short, with 5 bases between. CDR3 length: 13 residues. Germline CDR1 reads LGHNA; CDR2 reads YSLEER. The CDR3 spells CASSHPGTDTQYF. In nucleotides, the CDR3 is TGCGCCAGCAGCCACCCGGGCACAGATACGCAGTATTTT.

J is TRBJ2-5 and V is TRBV7-8; perhaps TRBD1 as D (5 bases). The germline V gene encodes CDR1 SGHVS and CDR2 FQNEAQ. The CDR3 loop spans 16 amino acids. Trimming took off 2 bases at V and 1 base at J, with 14 bases between the two ends. CDR3 in amino acids: CASSLYLPGRQETQYF. CDR3 DNA sequence: TGTGCCAGCAGCTTATATCTACCAGGGCGCCAAGAGACCCAGTACTTC.

This clonotype is judged medium-sized (0.01 to 0.1%). CDR3 protein: CATSGAGVQNEQFF. CDR3 nucleotide sequence: TGTGCCACCAGTGGGGCGGGAGTGCAAAATGAGCAGTTCTTC. The V gene is TRBV24-1, the J gene TRBJ2-1; 7 bases agree with TRBD2. This CDR3 has 14 residues. CDR1 is KGHDR and CDR2 is SFDVKD in the germline V gene. Trimming at V came to 5 bases and at J to 7 bases, leaving 7 bases not matched to a gene.

This chain links TRBV5-1 with TRBJ1-4, with a possible D match to TRBD1 (6 bases). Germline V gives CDR1 SGHRS, CDR2 YFSETQ. V lost 3 bases and J 0 bases, leaving 6 bases between the germline ends. The CDR3 totals 14 residues. CDR3 nucleotides: TGCGCCAGCAGCTCAGGGGCAACTAATGAAAAACTGTTTTTT. Translation gives CASSSGATNEKLFF.

Ten or more counts support this clonotype. The V gene is TRBV27, the J gene TRBJ2-7, with 7 positions matching TRBD1. Germline assignment: CDR1 MNHEY and CDR2 SMNVEV (reference sequence). This CDR3 is built from 14 residues. The trim removed 5 bases at V and 5 bases at J, leaving 9 bases unmatched. The CDR3 protein is CASSTRQGRNEQYF. The CDR3 coding sequence is TGTGCCAGCAGTACAAGACAGGGTAGAAACGAGCAGTACTTC.

Ten or more counts support this clonotype. The chain links TRBV9 to TRBJ2-2; 8 bases match TRBD2. The V gene's germline CDR1 is SGDLS and CDR2 YYNGEE. This CDR3 region has 17 residues. J was trimmed by 7 bases and V by 2 bases; bases with no gene match: 13. CDR3 in DNA: TGTGCCAGCAGCGTGGACCCCTGGGGGACTAGTGGCGGGGAGCTGTTTTTT. The encoded protein is CASSVDPWGTSGGELFF.

At least ten counts were recorded for this clonotype. A read error may be the cause here, since a much bigger clone is one base away. The rearrangement links TRBV20-1 to TRBJ2-7, with 11 bases aligning to TRBD2. After removal of 6 bases from V and 2 bases from J, the junction contained 12 bases not matched to a gene. Germline lookup yields CDR1 DFQATT and CDR2 SNEGSKA (reference sequence). The CDR3 covers 16 residues. CDR3: CSARRETSGDAYEQYF. The CDR3 DNA follows: TGCAGTGCCCGGCGGGAGACTAGCGGGGACGCCTACGAGCAGTACTTC.

J is TRBJ2-1 and V is TRBV29-1; D possibly corresponds to TRBD2 (5 bases). Trimming removed 3 bases at V and 6 bases at J, with 15 bases between. Germline V gene lookup returns CDR1 SQVTM and CDR2 ANQGSEA. The CDR3 runs 14 residues. The CDR3 sequence is CSVDCSEESNEQFF. CDR3 DNA: TGCAGCGTTGATTGTAGCGAGGAGAGCAATGAGCAGTTCTTC.

This clonotype was picked up a small number of times. V and J are TRBV25-1 and TRBJ1-2; D gene uncertain. CDR1 and CDR2 (germline): MGHDK, SYGVNS. The CDR3 contains 11 residues. V lost 4 bases and J lost 8, with 8 bases in between. The CDR3 coding sequence is TGTGCCAGCAGTGCTAAAACGGGCTACACCTTC. As protein: CASSAKTGYTF.

Points on this clonotype: In this CDR3 the conserved last residue, phenylalanine or tryptophan, is missing, so a read error is likely. V and J are TRBV6-6 and TRBJ2-7; 9 nucleotides match TRBD2. CDR3 length: 14 amino acids. Germline CDR1 MNHNY, CDR2 SVGAGI (reference sequence). V trimming: 10 bases; J trimming: 2 bases; junction bases outside the gene matches: 9. CDR3 bases: TGTGCCACAATCGGAGCGGGAGGAGCCTACGAGCAGTACCTC. Translating it yields CATIGAGGAYEQYL.

This clonotype was found many times. The J gene is TRBJ2-7, the V gene TRBV20-1, with 10 bases that match TRBD2. Germline trimming cut 5 bases from V and 4 bases from J; bases unmatched to any gene: 2. The CDR3 sequence is 12 residues long. Germline lookup yields CDR1 DFQATT and CDR2 SNEGSKA (reference sequence). In nucleotides, the CDR3 is TGCAGTGCTGGACTAGCGGAGTACGAGCAGTACTTC. Translated, it gives CSAGLAEYEQYF.

This chain's CDR3 is CASSLTGTGSRETQYF. In DNA form, the CDR3 reads TGCGCCAGCAGCTTGACCGGGACAGGGAGTCGAGAGACCCAGTACTTC. This chain links TRBV5-1 with TRBJ2-5; 9 nucleotides align to TRBD1. The germline CDR1 and CDR2 sequences are SGHRS and YFSETQ. This CDR3 is built from 16 residues. V gave up 1 base and J gave up 4 bases; unmatched junction bases: 8. The full variable domain, its missing parts supplied by reference TRBV5-1 and TRBJ2-5, is KAGVTQTPRYLIKTRGQQVTLSCSPISGHRSVSWYQQTPGQGLQFLFEYFSETQRNKGNFPGRFSGRQFSNSRSEMNVSTLELGDSALYLCASSLTGTGSRETQYFGPGTRLLVL.

The V gene is TRBV20-1, the J gene TRBJ2-5, with D possibly matching TRBD2 (5 bases). The germline gives CDR1 DFQATT, CDR2 SNEGSKA (reference sequence). Trimming stripped 2 bases from V and 8 bases from J, with 12 bases between. This CDR3 contains 12 residues. CDR3 sequence (DNA): TGCAGTGCTAGACTAGCAGGAGGAACCCAGTACTTC. It translates to CSARLAGGTQYF.

This clonotype was recorded only once. J is TRBJ2-1 and V is TRBV20-1, with TRBD2 matching over 11 bases. Germline V gene sequence: CDR1 DFQATT, CDR2 SNEGSKA (reference sequence). The CDR3 has 14 residues. The trim removed 0 bases at V and 15 bases at J, leaving 10 bases unmatched. The CDR3 protein is CSARDETSGRRRFF. In nucleotides, the CDR3 is TGCAGTGCTAGAGATGAAACTAGCGGGAGAAGGCGGTTCTTC.

With respect to this clonotype: No DNA is shown, since the ends of the CDR3 on it are uncertain; the CDR3 is the one TCRdb lists. The chain uses TRBV19 and TRBJ2-2. CDR1 and CDR2 (germline): LNHDA, SQIVND (reference sequence). The CDR3 sequence runs 18 residues, both termini included. CDR3 sequence: CASSTVGYNEQFFGELFF.

The chain combines TRBV30 with TRBJ2-3, with unresolved D. Trimming removed 3 bases from V and 6 bases from J, with 16 bases in between. CDR1 is GTSNPN, CDR2 SVGIG, per germline (reference sequence). This CDR3 has 14 amino acids. CDR3 sequence (DNA): TGTGCCTGGAGGCCCCTTAGTTGGTCCGATACGCAGTATTTT. Translated: CAWRPLSWSDTQYF.

This clonotype has just a few counts. J is TRBJ2-1 and V is TRBV29-1, with 8 nucleotides matching TRBD1. Germline V CDR1 and CDR2: SQVTM, ANQGSEA. V gave up 8 bases and J gave up 4 bases; unmatched junction bases: 7. This CDR3 region has 13 residues. The CDR3 region is CSRAGQGYNEQFF. CDR3 coding DNA: TGCAGCCGAGCCGGACAGGGTTACAATGAGCAGTTCTTC.

This chain connects TRBV25-1 to TRBJ2-2; TRBD1 is a possible D gene (6 bases). V dropped 7 bases and J dropped 4 bases, with 16 bases sitting between them. The CDR3 covers 15 residues. Germline V gene lookup returns CDR1 MGHDK and CDR2 SYGVNS. The CDR3 coding sequence is TGTGCCAGCATGAGGGACGGGACAATCACCGGGGAGCTGTTTTTT. As protein: CASMRDGTITGELFF.

There are many counts of this clonotype. The V gene is TRBV20-1, the J gene TRBJ2-1, with 10 bases matching TRBD2. This CDR3 has 18 residues. Losses at the gene ends were 6 bases for V and 4 bases for J; bases not matched to a gene: 18. Germline lookup yields CDR1 DFQATT and CDR2 SNEGSKA (reference sequence). CDR3 coding DNA: TGCAGTGCCCTGACGCCTTTAGCGGGAGGCCGAGGATACAATGAGCAGTTCTTC. Encoded protein: CSALTPLAGGRGYNEQFF.

This clonotype has at least ten counts. The genes are TRBV11-3 and TRBJ1-5; D is perhaps TRBD1 (5 bases). Germline-derived CDR1 and CDR2 are SGHNT and YENEEA. Trimming took off 2 bases at V and 9 bases at J, with 14 bases between the two ends. CDR3 length: 14 residues. CDR3 loop: CASSLSGPRGPQHF. The CDR3 DNA reads TGTGCCAGCAGCTTATCAGGGCCCCGAGGGCCCCAGCATTTT.

This clonotype has at least ten counts. CDR3 coding DNA: TGTGCCAGCAGTAACAGGGGTCACGAGCAGTACTTC. As protein: CASSNRGHEQYF. The gene calls are TRBV27 and TRBJ2-7; 7 nucleotides align to TRBD1. CDR3 length: 12 amino acids. With 5 bases clipped from V and 5 bases from J, the junction kept 3 bases outside the gene matches. Germline V gives CDR1 MNHEY, CDR2 SMNVEV (reference sequence).

This clonotype has ten or more counts. The chain carries TRBV4-1 and TRBJ1-2; TRBD1 aligns across 7 bases. The CDR3 consists of 16 residues. V lost 4 bases to trimming and J lost 5 bases; unmatched junction nucleotides: 13. From germline, CDR1 is MGHRA and CDR2 YSYEKL. CDR3 coding DNA: TGCGCCAGCAGCCTCCGGGGGCAGGGGGAGTGGTATGGCTACACCTTC. Its translation: CASSLRGQGEWYGYTF.

This clonotype has ten or more counts. The chain combines TRBV15 with TRBJ2-3, with TRBD2 as a possible D gene (5 bases). This CDR3 has 16 amino acids. Trimming removed 6 bases at V and 3 bases at J, with 19 bases between. Germline assignment: CDR1 LNHNV and CDR2 YYDKDF (reference sequence). The CDR3 protein is CATSYRYVRETDTQYF. Here the CDR3 DNA reads TGTGCCACCAGTTATCGGTACGTGAGGGAAACAGATACGCAGTATTTT.

Written as DNA, the CDR3 is TGTGCCAGCAGTGAAGCGTATTTT. This encodes CASSEAYF. V and J are TRBV2 and TRBJ2-3; no reliable D call. V lost 0 bases to trimming and J lost 14 bases, with 0 bases between them. Looked up from germline, CDR1 is SNHLY and CDR2 is FYNNEI. CDR3 length: 8 amino acids.

The chain combines TRBV7-2 with TRBJ1-2, with TRBD1 matching 7 bases. This CDR3 comprises 13 residues. The germline V gene encodes CDR1 SGHTA and CDR2 FQGNSA. The trim removed 5 bases at V and 8 bases at J, leaving 8 bases unmatched. The CDR3: CASSPYGTDGYTF. The CDR3 DNA follows: TGTGCCAGCAGCCCCTACGGGACAGACGGCTACACCTTC. The full variable domain, its missing parts supplied by reference TRBV7-2 and TRBJ1-2, is GAGVSQSPSNKVTEKGKDVELRCDPISGHTALYWYRQSLGQGLEFLIYFQGNSAPDKSGLPSDRFSAERTGGSVSTLTIQRTQQEDSAVYLCASSPYGTDGYTFGSGTRLTVV.

This clonotype appeared many times. The gene calls are TRBV9 and TRBJ1-6; tentatively, D is TRBD1 (6 bases). CDR1 and CDR2 (germline): SGDLS, YYNGEE. The CDR3 is made up of 15 amino acids. V lost 4 bases and J lost 9, with 17 bases in between. CDR3 protein: CASSPRDTLGSPLHF. The DNA for the CDR3 is TGTGCCAGCAGCCCCCGGGACACCTTAGGTTCACCCCTCCACTTT.